The rows below give T cell receptor beta chains drawn from one sample of a study of T and B cells in COVID-19 patients. Each CDR3 protein is one row after TCRdb ran MiXCR on the multiplex PCR reads. The table includes 18,000 or so distinct CDR3 sequences, 36% detected once. The sequenced sample was blood. The receptor set was obtained from a human donor with active COVID-19. The CDR3 runs from the conserved cysteine through the conserved F or W. The order of the fields is D gene, clone size, V gene, J gene, CDR3 length, CDR3 protein, CDR3 DNA. D genes are given only for firm matches. Rows give clone size only sometimes, using once, few, many, or a class for an expanded clone.

.	medium-sized	TRBV19	TRBJ2-7	13	CASSIQGTYEQYF	TGTGCCAGTAGTATCCAGGGTACCTACGAGCAGTACTTC
.	many	TRBV19	TRBJ1-2	15	CASSIVGHGDYGYTF	TGTGCCAGTAGTATAGTGGGACACGGCGACTATGGCTACACCTTC
.	.	TRBV13	TRBJ2-7	14	CASSLRLIDYEQYF	TGCGCCAGCAGCTTGAGGTTGATAGACTACGAGCAGTACTTC
.	.	TRBV29-1	TRBJ2-1	15	CSVEDPRSSYNEQFF	TGCAGCGTTGAGGACCCCAGGAGCTCCTACAATGAGCAGTTCTTC
TRBD1	medium-sized	TRBV19	TRBJ2-7	14	CASTGTGDMNEQYF	TGTGCCAGTACCGGGACAGGGGATATGAACGAGCAGTACTTC
.	.	TRBV20-1	TRBJ2-5	15	CSALGGPGHKETQYF	TGCAGTGCGCTGGGGGGGCCGGGCCACAAAGAGACCCAGTACTTC
.	medium-sized	TRBV19	TRBJ2-5	15	CASSIWAGTGETQYF	TGTGCCAGTAGTATATGGGCCGGGACGGGAGAGACCCAGTACTTC
.	medium-sized	TRBV6-4	TRBJ2-2	13	CASSDGGAGELFF	TGTGCCAGCAGTGACGGGGGCGCCGGGGAGCTGTTTTTT
.	medium-sized	TRBV29-1	TRBJ2-3	13	CSVDSVETDTQYF	TGCAGCGTTGACTCCGTAGAAACAGATACGCAGTATTTT
.	.	TRBV5-6	TRBJ1-1	14	CASSLDPGDTEAFF	TGTGCCAGCAGCTTGGATCCGGGGGACACTGAAGCTTTCTTT
.	.	TRBV12-3/TRBV12-4	TRBJ2-1	14	CASRSGQGLNEQFF	TGTGCCAGCAGGTCGGGCCAAGGGCTAAATGAGCAGTTCTTC
.	few	TRBV27	TRBJ2-3	18	CASSLSLIWGSDTDTQYF	TGTGCCAGCAGTTTATCCCTGATTTGGGGATCGGACACAGATACGCAGTATTTT
.	medium-sized	TRBV29-1	TRBJ1-5	14	CSARRGGSNQPQHF	TGCAGCGCGAGACGTGGGGGGAGCAATCAGCCCCAGCATTTT
.	.	TRBV19	TRBJ2-5	15	CASSIRSGERETQYF	TGTGCCAGTAGTATAAGGTCAGGTGAACGGGAGACCCAGTACTTC
TRBD2	.	TRBV7-9	TRBJ2-3	18	CASSSPGAGKKFTDTQYF	TGTGCCAGCAGCTCCCCCGGAGCGGGGAAAAAATTCACAGATACGCAGTATTTT
.	few	TRBV10-1	TRBJ2-1	15	CASSDYALGNNEQFF	TGCGCCAGCAGCGACTATGCACTAGGTAACAATGAGCAGTTCTTC
.	once	TRBV7-2	TRBJ2-5	12	CASSLGWETQYF	TGTGCCAGCAGCTTAGGGTGGGAGACCCAGTACTTC
.	few	TRBV19	TRBJ2-5	13	CASSIRGGETQYF	TGTGCCAGTAGTATACGTGGCGGGGAGACCCAGTACTTC
.	.	TRBV12-3/TRBV12-4	TRBJ1-1	13	CASSWKMNTEAFF	TGTGCCAGCAGTTGGAAGATGAACACTGAAGCTTTCTTT
TRBD1	.	TRBV7-2	TRBJ2-7	15	CASSLGGQMSYEQYF	TGTGCCAGCAGCTTAGGGGGACAGATGTCCTACGAGCAGTACTTC
.	.	TRBV12-3/TRBV12-4	TRBJ2-3	15	CASSPIRGGDVTQYF	TGTGCCAGCAGTCCCATTAGGGGGGGGGATGTTACGCAGTATTTT
.	.	TRBV5-5	TRBJ1-2	15	CASSPDVGRKYGYTF	TGTGCCAGCAGCCCGGATGTCGGCAGAAAATATGGCTACACCTTC
.	few	TRBV6-5	TRBJ2-2	17	CASKRGFKGSNTGELFF	TGTGCCAGCAAAAGAGGATTCAAGGGAAGCAACACCGGGGAGCTGTTTTTT
.	.	TRBV27	TRBJ1-5	15	CASSFIYRGNQPQHF	TGTGCCAGCAGTTTCATTTACAGAGGCAATCAGCCCCAGCATTTT
.	few	TRBV6-4	TRBJ2-5	16	CASSGLTTQLQETQYF	TGTGCCAGCAGTGGTCTCACCACCCAGCTACAAGAGACCCAGTACTTC
.	.	TRBV12-3/TRBV12-4	TRBJ1-1	12	CASSLGGLEAFF	TGTGCCAGCAGTTTAGGGGGCCTTGAAGCTTTCTTT
.	medium-sized	TRBV19	TRBJ1-2	15	CASSMATTPAYGYTF	TGTGCCAGTAGTATGGCGACAACACCGGCATATGGCTACACCTTC
TRBD2	.	TRBV6-5	TRBJ2-1	18	CASSERGLARGGYNEQFF	TGTGCCAGCAGTGAAAGGGGACTAGCGAGGGGGGGATACAATGAGCAGTTCTTC
TRBD1	few	TRBV6-5	TRBJ1-1	16	CASSYPSGTGTTEAFF	TGTGCCAGCAGTTACCCCTCCGGGACAGGCACCACTGAAGCTTTCTTT
.	.	TRBV6-5	TRBJ2-3	16	CASSYSGRGGTDTQYF	TGTGCCAGCAGTTACTCAGGCAGGGGAGGCACAGATACGCAGTATTTT
.	once	TRBV6-5	TRBJ2-3	13	CASSYEGTDTQYF	TGTGCCAGCAGTTATGAAGGGACAGATACGCAGTATTTT
.	once	TRBV6-1	TRBJ2-1	15	CASSGQGFLYNEQFF	TGTGCCAGCAGTGGCCAGGGGTTCTTATACAATGAGCAGTTCTTC
TRBD2	.	TRBV6-1	TRBJ2-1	16	CASSPMGLAGANEQFF	TGTGCCAGCAGCCCGATGGGGCTAGCGGGAGCCAATGAGCAGTTCTTC
.	few	TRBV15	TRBJ1-5	12	CATSKRNQPQHF	TGTGCCACCAGCAAGAGGAATCAGCCCCAGCATTTT
.	.	TRBV7-2	TRBJ1-4	13	CASSWAGEEKLFF	TGTGCCAGCAGCTGGGCAGGGGAGGAAAAACTGTTTTTT
.	.	TRBV20-1	TRBJ2-7	16	CSARDHRGLETYEQYF	TGCAGTGCTAGAGATCATCGGGGGTTGGAGACCTACGAGCAGTACTTC
.	.	TRBV6-9	TRBJ2-7	14	CASSYAPSSYEQYF	TGTGCCAGCAGTTACGCGCCGAGCTCCTACGAGCAGTACTTC
TRBD1	medium-sized	TRBV19	TRBJ2-3	15	CASTPQGVGTDTQYF	TGTGCCAGTACCCCTCAGGGGGTCGGCACAGATACGCAGTATTTT
.	.	TRBV5-5	TRBJ2-7	13	CASSLDGTYEKYF	TGTGCCAGCAGCTTAGACGGGACCTACGAGAAGTACTTC
TRBD1	few	TRBV6-6	TRBJ2-1	15	CASSSQGADYNEQFF	TGTGCCAGCAGTTCCCAGGGGGCTGACTACAATGAGCAGTTCTTC
.	.	TRBV6-2/TRBV6-3	TRBJ1-5	16	CASSYWPESSNQPQHF	TGTGCCAGCAGTTACTGGCCAGAAAGTAGCAATCAGCCCCAGCATTTT
TRBD1	few	TRBV7-9	TRBJ2-1	16	CASSPFTGGVDNEQFF	TGTGCCAGCAGCCCCTTTACAGGGGGCGTCGACAATGAGCAGTTCTTC